What follows are 28 T cell receptor beta chains derived from one specimen sequenced in a study of T cells generated in artificial thymic organoids. Semi-nested PCR with reverse primers in the TRAC or TRBC constant regions amplified each chain separately. Via MiXCR, TCRdb re-called the 5' RACE reads, giving one row per CDR3 protein. This sample has under 2,500 distinct CDR3 sequences; approximately 10% occur once, and the top ten carry around 2.8%. Input material: naive CD8+ T cells from the thymus. Subset in this sample: CD3+TCRalphabeta+CD8SP T cells; for blood, CD45RO-CCR7+ naive CD8+ T cells. These receptors all come from a human donor who gave cord blood stem cells for thymic organoid culture, a cardiac surgery patient who gave postnatal thymus, or a blood donor (not recorded which).

In its sample, this clonotype was seen once. It may be a read error: a sequence one base away is much more abundant. The genes are TRBV6-5 and TRBJ2-5; D ambiguous. Per the germline V gene, CDR1 is MNHEY and CDR2 is SVGAGI. V was shortened by 4 bases and J by 9 bases, with 12 bases between the two germline ends. This CDR3 is 12 amino acids long. CDR3 sequence: CASSSLHESQYF. The CDR3 DNA reads as TGTGCCAGCAGTTCCCTTCATGAGTCCCAGTACTTC.

This clonotype is labeled as large (0.1 to 1%). The chain has TRBV12-3 or TRBV12-4 and TRBJ1-2; D is unresolved. The CDR3 length is 15 residues. With 3 bases removed from V and 4 bases from J, the gap between germline ends came to 15 bases. The CDR3 sequence is CASSFRFEVSYGYTF. CDR3 coding DNA: TGTGCCAGCAGTTTTAGATTTGAGGTCAGCTATGGCTACACCTTC.

This clonotype is classed as medium-sized. The chain employs TRBV11-2 and TRBJ2-1, with 8 bases fitting TRBD2. This CDR3 has 13 residues. V trimming: 5 bases; J trimming: 10 bases; junction bases outside the gene matches: 7. Germline V gene lookup returns CDR1 SGHAT and CDR2 FQNNGV. CDR3 in amino acids: CASSGGTRGEQFF. The CDR3 coding sequence is TGTGCCAGCAGCGGAGGGACTAGAGGCGAGCAGTTCTTC. Together with reference TRBV11-2 and TRBJ2-1, the CDR3 gives the full variable domain: EAGVAQSPRYKIIEKRQSVAFWCNPISGHATLYWYQQILGQGPKLLIQFQNNGVVDDSQLPKDRFSAERLKGVDSTLKIQPAKLEDSAVYLCASSGGTRGEQFFGPGTRLTVL.

This clonotype is labeled as medium-sized (0.01 to 0.1%). The chain is built from TRBV4-2 and TRBJ1-3, with D tentatively TRBD1 (5 bases). V was trimmed by 4 bases and J by 5 bases, leaving 15 bases between them. Germline CDR1 reads LGHNA; CDR2 reads YNFKEQ. This CDR3 spans 15 amino acids. The CDR3 is CASSPVGGWRNTIYF. CDR3 DNA: TGTGCCAGCAGCCCGGTCGGGGGTTGGAGAAACACCATATATTTT.

This clonotype was seen more than once but under ten times. The J gene is TRBJ2-1, the V gene TRBV5-1, with D perhaps assigned TRBD1 or TRBD2 (5 bases each). The CDR3 length is 14 residues. The germline CDR1 and CDR2 sequences are SGHRS and YFSETQ. Deletions cut 2 bases from V and 5 bases from J, with 11 bases between. The CDR3 sequence is CASSLRDADNEQFF. The CDR3, as DNA: TGCGCCAGCAGCTTAAGGGACGCCGACAATGAGCAGTTCTTC.

By proportion, this clonotype is medium-sized. This chain links TRBV5-1 with TRBJ2-7, with TRBD1 matching over 9 bases. J lost 5 bases, V lost 4 bases, and 10 bases had no gene match. The CDR3 spans 15 residues. The germline V gene has CDR1 SGHRS and CDR2 YFSETQ. As DNA, the CDR3 is TGCGCCAGCAGCAGAAGGGACAGGGCTTTCGACGAGCAGTACTTC. It specifies CASSRRDRAFDEQYF.

This clonotype rates as medium-sized. The chain employs TRBV9 and TRBJ2-1, with 11 nucleotides matching TRBD2. Looked up from germline, CDR1 is SGDLS and CDR2 is YYNGEE. J was trimmed by 7 bases and V by 1 base; bases with no gene match: 4. The CDR3 length is 15 residues. The CDR3 loop is CASSVSSGRTNEQFF. The CDR3, as DNA: TGTGCCAGCAGCGTATCTAGCGGGAGGACTAATGAGCAGTTCTTC.

This clonotype was counted between two and nine times. The chain has TRBV4-3 and TRBJ2-1, with TRBD1 matching 7 bases. The V gene's germline CDR1 is LGHNA and CDR2 YSLEER. V lost 4 bases to trimming and J lost 0 bases; unmatched junction nucleotides: 3. The CDR3 has 15 amino acids. The CDR3 DNA follows: TGCGCCAGCAGCCTACAGGGGCCCTCCTACAATGAGCAGTTCTTC. Its translation is CASSLQGPSYNEQFF.

This clonotype is categorized as medium-sized. The V gene is TRBV28, the J gene TRBJ2-7; TRBD1 aligns across 11 bases. Germline CDR1 and CDR2: MDHEN and SYDVKM. This CDR3 has 16 amino acids. Trimming removed 6 bases from V and 0 bases from J; junction bases left unmatched: 7. The CDR3 loop reads CASRDEDRGLSYEQYF. The DNA for the CDR3 is TGTGCCAGCAGAGATGAGGACAGGGGGCTCTCCTACGAGCAGTACTTC.

Details on this clonotype: A clone one base away is much larger, so this may be a read error. The chain combines TRBV6-5 with TRBJ1-1; D not certain. CDR3 size: 12 residues. Germline V lookup: CDR1 MNHEY, CDR2 SVGAGI. V was pared by 6 bases and J by 0 bases, with 5 bases between. CDR3 DNA: TGTGCCAGCAGAGGTTTGAACACTGAAGCTTTCTTT. Translated: CASRGLNTEAFF.

Within the sample, this clonotype is medium-sized. The chain links TRBV7-9 to TRBJ2-7; D remains unclear. Trimming pared 1 base from V and 2 bases from J, leaving 6 bases between. This CDR3 contains 13 residues. Germline CDR1 SEHNR, CDR2 FQNEAQ (reference sequence). The CDR3 DNA reads TGTGCCAGCAGCTTAGAGTTGGCCTACGAGCAGTACTTC. Translating it yields CASSLELAYEQYF. Combining the CDR3 with reference TRBV7-9 and TRBJ2-7 gives the whole variable domain DTGVSQNPRHKITKRGQNVTFRCDPISEHNRLYWYRQTLGQGPEFLTYFQNEAQLEKSRLLSDRFSAERPKGSFSTLEIQRTEQGDSAMYLCASSLELAYEQYFGPGTRLTVT.

Judged by abundance, this clonotype is large. The V and J genes are TRBV5-4 and TRBJ1-1; D is possibly TRBD1 (6 bases). The CDR3 has 14 residues. V lost 0 bases, J lost 4 bases, and 10 bases lay in between. Per germline, CDR1 SGHNT and CDR2 YYREEE (reference sequence). The chain's CDR3 is CASSLVRGGTEAFF. Here the CDR3 DNA reads TGTGCCAGCAGCTTGGTAAGGGGGGGCACTGAAGCTTTCTTT.

This clonotype ranks as medium-sized. The chain joins TRBV12-3 or TRBV12-4 to TRBJ2-5; 10 nucleotides match TRBD2. V shed 5 bases and J 3 bases; nucleotides not matched to a gene: 3. The CDR3 totals 14 residues. CDR3 residues: CASSPSGGEETQYF. CDR3 DNA sequence: TGTGCCAGCAGTCCTAGCGGGGGCGAAGAGACCCAGTACTTC.

Sample share makes this clonotype medium-sized. The J gene is TRBJ2-1, the V gene TRBV5-1; 9 bases map to TRBD1. This CDR3 region has 18 residues. The germline gives CDR1 SGHRS, CDR2 YFSETQ. J lost 6 bases, V lost 2 bases, and 15 bases had no gene match. This CDR3 reads CASSFPGQGGLSLNEQFF. Here the CDR3 DNA reads TGCGCCAGCAGCTTCCCGGGACAGGGTGGCTTAAGCCTCAATGAGCAGTTCTTC.

This clonotype is labeled as medium-sized. The chain uses TRBV6-5 and TRBJ1-1, with TRBD1 as a possible D gene (5 bases). The V and J ends lost 6 bases and 10 bases respectively, with 15 bases between them. CDR3 length equals 12 residues. Germline CDR1 MNHEY, CDR2 SVGAGI. Here the CDR3 DNA reads TGTGCCAGCAGACCTCGGGGCTTTACAGCTTTCTTT. Residues: CASRPRGFTAFF.

This clonotype qualifies as medium-sized. The chain couples TRBV6-2 or TRBV6-3 to TRBJ1-1; 8 bases are shared with TRBD1. CDR1 is MNHEY, CDR2 SVGEGT, per germline. The CDR3 covers 17 residues. The V segment lost 3 bases and the J segment 0 bases; nucleotides outside the gene matches: 9. The CDR3, as DNA: TGTGCCAGCAGTTATGGGTGGACAGGGCGCTTGAACACTGAAGCTTTCTTT. Translation gives CASSYGWTGRLNTEAFF.

Judged by abundance, this clonotype is medium-sized (0.01 to 0.1%). V gene TRBV6-6 combines with J gene TRBJ2-2; 7 bases fit TRBD2. This CDR3 comprises 21 residues. Germline V lookup: CDR1 MNHNY, CDR2 SVGAGI (reference sequence). After removal of 1 base from V and 3 bases from J, the junction contained 20 bases not matched to a gene. The CDR3 region has the DNA TGTGCCAGCAGTTACTGGTTACGGGTGACCGAGACTAGCCGGGACACCGGGGAGCTGTTTTTT. Protein product: CASSYWLRVTETSRDTGELFF.

By proportion, this clonotype is medium-sized. J is TRBJ1-1 and V is TRBV4-1; 7 bases map to TRBD1. The J segment lost 8 bases and the V segment lost 3 bases, leaving 0 bases of the junction unmatched. Germline CDR1 MGHRA, CDR2 YSYEKL. The CDR3 loop spans 11 amino acids. CDR3 DNA: TGCGCCAGCAGCCAGGACAGGGAAGCTTTCTTT. Protein product: CASSQDREAFF.

Relative to its sample, this clonotype is medium-sized. The chain combines TRBV19 with TRBJ2-1, with 7 bases matching TRBD2. The CDR3 totals 16 residues. From germline, CDR1 is LNHDA and CDR2 SQIVND (reference sequence). V was pared by 1 base and J by 4 bases, with 7 bases of the junction left unmatched. For the CDR3, the DNA is TGTGCCAGTAGTATAGGGGCGGGAGTCGCTTACAATGAGCAGTTCTTC. This sequence encodes CASSIGAGVAYNEQFF.

This clonotype is classed as medium-sized. This chain connects TRBV11-2 to TRBJ1-3; 7 nucleotides match TRBD1. V shed 3 bases, J shed 8 bases, and the junction held 4 bases outside the gene matches. This CDR3 contains 13 residues. The germline V gene encodes CDR1 SGHAT and CDR2 FQNNGV. CDR3 residues: CASSFSQGDTIYF. For the CDR3, the DNA is TGTGCCAGCAGCTTCTCGCAGGGGGACACCATATATTTT.

This clonotype is medium-sized in the sample. The chain recombines TRBV5-1 with TRBJ2-1; TRBD2 matches 11 bases. Per the germline V gene, CDR1 is SGHRS and CDR2 is YFSETQ. Losses at the gene ends were 8 bases for V and 6 bases for J; bases not matched to a gene: 10. The length of the CDR3 is 15 residues. The CDR3 sequence is CASAIAGLAGNEQFF. CDR3 in DNA: TGCGCCAGTGCCATTGCCGGACTAGCGGGCAATGAGCAGTTCTTC.

In its sample, this clonotype is medium-sized (0.01 to 0.1%). V is TRBV24-1 and J is TRBJ1-3; D not certain. V lost 10 bases and J lost 1, with 7 bases in between. Germline assignment: CDR1 KGHDR and CDR2 SFDVKD. This CDR3 region has 12 residues. The CDR3, as DNA: TGTGCCACAACCTGGTCTGGAAACACCATATATTTT. It yields the protein CATTWSGNTIYF.

The gene calls are TRBV6-1 and TRBJ1-2, with D tentatively TRBD1 (6 bases). Trimming stripped 2 bases from V and 8 bases from J, with 21 bases between. Per germline, CDR1 MNHNS and CDR2 SASEGT. The CDR3 contains 16 residues. The CDR3 nucleotides read TGTGCCAGCAGTGAATTCAGGGGAACCGTCTCTTACGGCTACACCTTC. Its translation is CASSEFRGTVSYGYTF.

V is TRBV29-1 and J is TRBJ1-1; 7 bases are a match to TRBD1. The CDR3 extends over 12 amino acids. Germline assignment: CDR1 SQVTM and CDR2 ANQGSEA. Trimming removed 1 base from V and 13 bases from J; junction bases left unmatched: 9. DNA for the CDR3: TGCAGCGTTGAAGTTCCGACAGGGAACGGTTTCTTT. Protein sequence: CSVEVPTGNGFF.

By proportion, this clonotype is medium-sized. The gene calls are TRBV4-1 and TRBJ2-1; possible D gene TRBD2, 5 bases. In germline, CDR1 is MGHRA, CDR2 YSYEKL. V was clipped by 4 bases and J by 3 bases, with 7 bases between them. The CDR3 is made up of 13 amino acids. The CDR3 here is CASSPGLYNEQFF. The DNA for the CDR3 is TGCGCCAGCAGCCCTGGACTCTACAATGAGCAGTTCTTC.

The chain recombines TRBV2 with TRBJ2-1; D is unresolved. The CDR3 is made up of 15 amino acids. The ends were cut back, 7 bases at V and 0 bases at J, with 13 bases in the middle. CDR1 and CDR2 (germline): SNHLY, FYNNEI. The CDR3 coding sequence is TGTGCCAGCACCGAGGATAGTAGCTCCTACAATGAGCAGTTCTTC. Its protein is CASTEDSSSYNEQFF.

Judged by abundance, this clonotype is medium-sized. V gene TRBV7-4 combines with J gene TRBJ2-1, with D hard to call. The CDR3 totals 14 residues. Trimming took off 0 bases at V and 5 bases at J, with 8 bases between the two ends. Germline-derived CDR1 and CDR2 are SGHVT and SQSDAQ. CDR3 region: CASSLAGCNNEQFF. The DNA of the CDR3 is TGTGCCAGCAGCTTAGCGGGGTGCAACAATGAGCAGTTCTTC.

This clonotype counts as medium-sized. V gene TRBV6-1 combines with J gene TRBJ1-5, with D maybe TRBD1 (6 bases). CDR1 is MNHNS and CDR2 is SASEGT in the germline V gene. This CDR3 is 15 amino acids long. V shed 0 bases and J shed 4 bases, with 10 bases lying between them. CDR3 DNA sequence: TGTGCCAGCAGTGAAGCAGGGGGTGGAAATCAGCCCCAGCATTTT. This encodes CASSEAGGGNQPQHF.